This T cell receptor beta chain was recorded in a study of CD8+ T cells in alopecia areata. CDR1 and CDR2 (germline): SGDLS, YYNGEE. This CDR3 is built from 14 residues. The germline V and J ends were trimmed by 0 bases and 2 bases, with 8 bases remaining between them. Study-wide results and limits: An increase in clonality over normal scalp was evident in lesional scalp, especially alopecia totalis/universalis. The study found TCR sharing across patients less clear than in mice, possibly for HLA reasons.

Those with alopecia areata gave lesional scalp punch biopsies and peripheral blood. Separation by sorting yielded CD4+ and CD8+ T cells from PBMCs. RNA was isolated and reverse transcribed to cDNA, the sequencing template. TCRdb's table, derived via immunoSEQ multiplex PCR, lists solely in-frame clones and lacks some. The top ten clones hold about 11% of a sample with approximately 130,000 clones, 45% to 50% of them seen once. As for this clone: The antigen remains unidentified.

The specimen was NKG2D-low CD8+ T cells sorted from blood. This clonotype was sampled from a human donor with alopecia areata. This chain links TRBV9 with TRBJ1-1; D possibly corresponds to TRBD1 (5 bases). The CDR3 sequence is CASSVGGYNTEAFF. As DNA, the CDR3 is TGTGCCAGCAGCGTAGGGGGCTACAACACTGAAGCTTTCTTT. The full variable domain, its missing parts supplied by reference TRBV9 and TRBJ1-1, is DSGVTQTPKHLITATGQRVTLRCSPRSGDLSVYWYQQSLDQGLQFLIQYYNGEERAKGNILERFSAQQFPDLHSELNLSSLELGDSALYFCASSVGGYNTEAFFGQGTRLTVV.